Given below is one T cell receptor beta chain in context. This entry is derived from a study of OX40 agonist ivuxolimab in advanced cancers. Losses at the gene ends were 3 bases for V and 3 bases for J; bases not matched to a gene: 5. The CDR3 has 15 residues. Germline CDR1 is SGDLS and CDR2 is YYNGEE. The protocol was immunoSEQ multiplex PCR, while the TCRdb copy is restricted to in-frame clones and leaves out a portion. The sample has 25,000 to 30,000 clones; approximately 81% are singletons. Sample: CD4+ or CD8+ T cells sorted from blood, taken in a trial of the OX40 agonist ivuxolimab. V is TRBV9 and J is TRBJ2-7; 11 bases are a match to TRBD2. This TCR was sampled from an adult with an advanced solid tumor such as melanoma, head and neck, liver or kidney cancer. Written as DNA, the CDR3 is TGTGCCAGCAGCGGAGGGACTAGCGGACACTACGAGCAGTACTTC. This encodes CASSGGTSGHYEQYF.